Following are 26 T cell receptor beta chains from one sample sequenced in a study of beta chain features in type 1 diabetes. TCRB transcripts that were expressed got sequenced, as all of the isolated RNA had been reverse transcribed. TCRdb keeps only in-frame clones here, not all; method: immunoSEQ multiplex PCR. Of roughly 380,000 clones detected, roughly a fifth appear once; the ten largest clones hold 0.044%. The sequencing sample was made of naive CD4+ T cells from blood. The receptors were sampled from a woman aged 18-29 years in good health.

V usage is TRBV7-8 and J usage is TRBJ2-7, with 8 nucleotides matching TRBD2. The J segment lost 2 bases and the V segment lost 5 bases, leaving 5 bases of the junction unmatched. The germline gives CDR1 SGHVS, CDR2 FQNEAQ. The CDR3 extends over 14 amino acids. CDR3 amino acids: CASSTGGTPYEQYF. For the CDR3, the DNA is TGTGCCAGCAGCACGGGGGGGACTCCCTACGAGCAGTACTTC.

V is TRBV29-1 and J is TRBJ2-7, with D perhaps matching TRBD1 (5 bases). Germline CDR1 is SQVTM and CDR2 is ANQGSEA. The CDR3 length is 13 residues. V shed 5 bases and J shed 5 bases, with 16 bases lying between them. The CDR3 loop reads CSVNGQGGDEQYF. CDR3 bases: TGCAGCGTTAACGGTCAGGGTGGGGACGAGCAGTACTTC.

The chain couples TRBV5-1 to TRBJ2-7; D remains unclear. Trimming left V 2 bases short and J 0 bases short, with 12 bases between. Germline CDR1 SGHRS, CDR2 YFSETQ. CDR3 length equals 15 residues. CDR3 sequence (DNA): TGCGCCAGCAGCTTCGTTGTGTCTAGCTCCTACGAGCAGTACTTC. It codes for CASSFVVSSSYEQYF. The full variable domain, rest sourced from reference TRBV5-1 and TRBJ2-7, is KAGVTQTPRYLIKTRGQQVTLSCSPISGHRSVSWYQQTPGQGLQFLFEYFSETQRNKGNFPGRFSGRQFSNSRSEMNVSTLELGDSALYLCASSFVVSSSYEQYFGPGTRLTVT.

This clone was seen a handful of times. This chain uses TRBV29-1 with TRBJ1-2; D is unclear. The V and J ends lost 3 bases and 6 bases respectively, with 17 bases between them. Germline V lookup: CDR1 SQVTM, CDR2 ANQGSEA. The CDR3 is 14 amino acids. For the CDR3, the DNA is TGCAGCGTTGAGTGGGAGGGAAGCCTAGATGGCTACACCTTC. As protein: CSVEWEGSLDGYTF.

V is TRBV6-5 and J is TRBJ2-6, with D unclear. Germline V CDR1 and CDR2: MNHEY, SVGAGI. V dropped 0 bases and J dropped 3 bases, with 3 bases sitting between them. The CDR3 is made up of 14 amino acids. CDR3 DNA sequence: TGTGCCAGCAGTTACTCCTATGGGGCCAACGTCCTGACTTTC. Amino acid sequence: CASSYSYGANVLTF.

This CDR3 is CASSWDRAEQYF. The DNA of the CDR3 is TGCGCCAGCAGCTGGGACAGGGCTGAGCAGTACTTC. The chain joins TRBV5-1 to TRBJ2-7; 9 bases fit TRBD1. After removal of 3 bases from V and 7 bases from J, the junction contained 2 bases not matched to a gene. The CDR3 extends over 12 amino acids. Per germline, CDR1 SGHRS and CDR2 YFSETQ. The complete variable domain, with remaining parts taken from reference TRBV5-1 and TRBJ2-7, reads KAGVTQTPRYLIKTRGQQVTLSCSPISGHRSVSWYQQTPGQGLQFLFEYFSETQRNKGNFPGRFSGRQFSNSRSEMNVSTLELGDSALYLCASSWDRAEQYFGPGTRLTVT.

This sequence joins TRBV7-8 and TRBJ2-1; 10 bases fit TRBD2. Germline-derived CDR1 and CDR2 are SGHVS and FQNEAQ. Trimming cost V 4 bases and J 6 bases; bases outside gene matches: 12. CDR3 length: 17 residues. The CDR3, as DNA: TGTGCCAGCAGCTCTCTAGCGGGAGTTTCGTGGGCCAATGAGCAGTTCTTC. Translating it yields CASSSLAGVSWANEQFF.

About this clone: Other DNA sequences of this sample code for an identical CDR3. The chain employs TRBV5-4 and TRBJ2-3; unclear D gene. Trimming cost V 2 bases and J 2 bases, with 6 bases left between them. The CDR3 is 13 residues long. From germline, CDR1 is SGHNT and CDR2 YYREEE (reference sequence). CDR3 DNA: TGTGCCAGCAGCTTCCTCTCCACAGATACGCAGTATTTT. Translating it yields CASSFLSTDTQYF.

This clone was picked up a small number of times. This chain links TRBV4-1 with TRBJ1-5; D gene uncertain. The CDR3 runs to 14 residues. Trimming removed 4 bases from V and 2 bases from J, with 9 bases in between. Germline V lookup: CDR1 MGHRA, CDR2 YSYEKL. CDR3 in DNA: TGCGCCAGCAGCCGTGAGGGAGGCAATCAGCCCCAGCATTTT. Its translation: CASSREGGNQPQHF.

The J gene is TRBJ1-1, the V gene TRBV20-1, with D possibly matching TRBD1 (5 bases). The germline gives CDR1 DFQATT, CDR2 SNEGSKA (reference sequence). The CDR3 consists of 10 residues. The V end lost 6 bases, the J end lost 11 bases, and 13 bases lay between the germline ends. CDR3 in DNA: TGCAGTGCCAAGGACACTGGGGCTTTCTTT. Its protein is CSAKDTGAFF.

The chain combines TRBV30 with TRBJ2-6; D is unclear. Germline loops: CDR1 GTSNPN, CDR2 SVGIG (reference sequence). V dropped 0 bases and J dropped 4 bases, with 10 bases sitting between them. The CDR3 consists of 15 residues. CDR3 residues: CAWSVSLSGANVLTF. CDR3 bases: TGTGCCTGGAGTGTCTCTCTCTCGGGGGCCAACGTCCTGACTTTC.

DNA for the CDR3: TGCGCCAGCAGCTTGCCCGAGGACACCATATATTTT. Its protein is CASSLPEDTIYF. This rearrangement joins TRBV5-1 to TRBJ1-3, with D uncertain. Between the trimmed V and J ends, which lost 1 base and 8 bases, there was a span of 7 bases. CDR3 length: 12 residues. Germline V gene sequence: CDR1 SGHRS, CDR2 YFSETQ.

This rearrangement joins TRBV5-1 to TRBJ2-7; 11 bases fit TRBD2. CDR1 is SGHRS and CDR2 is YFSETQ in the germline V gene. The CDR3 is 15 residues long. Losses at the gene ends were 4 bases for V and 5 bases for J; bases not matched to a gene: 8. The CDR3 reads CASSVTSGNLHEQYF. CDR3 in DNA: TGCGCCAGCAGCGTGACTAGCGGGAACCTCCACGAGCAGTACTTC.

V gene TRBV4-2 combines with J gene TRBJ2-1, with 9 bases lining up with TRBD2. This CDR3 is built from 18 residues. V gave up 2 bases and J gave up 1 base; unmatched junction bases: 9. Germline V gene sequence: CDR1 LGHNA, CDR2 YNFKEQ. The CDR3 coding sequence is TGTGCCAGCAGCCAATCAGCGGGAGGTCTCACGTCCTACAATGAGCAGTTCTTC. Translated, it gives CASSQSAGGLTSYNEQFF.

This clone has a handful of counts. J is TRBJ2-1 and V is TRBV20-1; D unresolved. From germline, CDR1 is DFQATT and CDR2 SNEGSKA (reference sequence). This CDR3 spans 11 amino acids. Trimming took off 4 bases at V and 8 bases at J, with 9 bases between the two ends. As DNA, the CDR3 is TGCAGTGCTACTCCCCGGGATGAGCAGTTCTTC. Translation: CSATPRDEQFF.

The chain has TRBV6-6 and TRBJ2-6; TRBD2 is a possible D gene (5 bases). Germline V lookup: CDR1 MNHNY, CDR2 SVGAGI (reference sequence). The CDR3 has 13 residues. V shed 8 bases and J shed 5 bases, with 10 bases lying between them. The CDR3 sequence is CASGLMRANVLTF. For the CDR3, the DNA is TGTGCCAGCGGACTTATGAGGGCCAACGTCCTGACTTTC.

V and J are TRBV5-1 and TRBJ2-7; 8 bases align to TRBD1. The CDR3 has 15 residues. Germline V gene data show CDR1 as SGHRS and CDR2 as YFSETQ. The trim removed 0 bases at V and 2 bases at J, leaving 4 bases unmatched. The CDR3 loop is CASSLGRGPTYEQYF. The CDR3 nucleotides read TGCGCCAGCAGCTTGGGCAGGGGGCCTACCTACGAGCAGTACTTC. Combining the CDR3 with reference TRBV5-1 and TRBJ2-7 gives the whole variable domain KAGVTQTPRYLIKTRGQQVTLSCSPISGHRSVSWYQQTPGQGLQFLFEYFSETQRNKGNFPGRFSGRQFSNSRSEMNVSTLELGDSALYLCASSLGRGPTYEQYFGPGTRLTVT.

The V and J genes are TRBV7-9 and TRBJ1-2, with 11 bases identical to TRBD1. Germline V gene data show CDR1 as SEHNR and CDR2 as FQNEAQ (reference sequence). Trimming took 5 bases from V and 8 from J; bases not matched to a gene: 7. This CDR3 is 14 amino acids long. The CDR3 loop reads CASSIGQGARGYTF. CDR3 DNA: TGTGCCAGCAGCATCGGACAGGGGGCAAGAGGCTACACCTTC.

CDR3 in amino acids: CASSRGQLYSYEQYF. The CDR3 coding sequence is TGTGCCAGCAGCCGGGGACAGTTGTACTCCTACGAGCAGTACTTC. The V and J genes are TRBV7-9 and TRBJ2-7, with TRBD1 matching 7 bases. This CDR3 region has 15 residues. The ends lost 5 bases at V and 0 bases at J; junction bases unmatched: 7. CDR1 and CDR2 from the germline V gene are SEHNR and FQNEAQ (reference sequence).

V usage is TRBV18 and J usage is TRBJ1-5, with D unresolved. The CDR3 contains 15 residues. Germline CDR1 is KGHSH and CDR2 is LQKENI. Deletions cut 3 bases from V and 3 bases from J, with 12 bases between. This CDR3 reads CASSPGGRNNQPQHF. DNA of the CDR3: TGTGCCAGCTCACCCGGAGGGCGGAACAATCAGCCCCAGCATTTT.

V and J are TRBV30 and TRBJ2-1, with D tentatively TRBD2 (5 bases). The CDR3 covers 14 residues. The V gene's germline CDR1 is GTSNPN and CDR2 SVGIG (reference sequence). Trimming took 2 bases from V and 6 from J, leaving 14 bases between them. CDR3 nucleotide sequence: TGTGCCTGGAGTTCAGCGGCCGCCCTCAATGAGCAGTTCTTC. Its translation: CAWSSAAALNEQFF.

V gene TRBV15 combines with J gene TRBJ2-1; D is undetermined. The CDR3 extends over 16 amino acids. V was clipped by 6 bases and J by 0 bases, with 15 bases between them. In germline, CDR1 is LNHNV, CDR2 YYDKDF (reference sequence). The CDR3 loop reads CATRDTNRGSYNEQFF. DNA for the CDR3: TGTGCCACCAGGGATACGAACCGCGGCTCCTACAATGAGCAGTTCTTC.

V usage is TRBV15 and J usage is TRBJ2-1; 12 bases are a match to TRBD2. Germline V gene data show CDR1 as LNHNV and CDR2 as YYDKDF (reference sequence). This CDR3 has 16 residues. V was clipped by 0 bases and J by 9 bases; unmatched bases: 6. The CDR3 bases are TGTGCCACCAGCAGAGACCGACTAGCGGGAGCTGTTGAGCAGTTCTTC. It encodes CATSRDRLAGAVEQFF.

This clone came up a few times. J is TRBJ2-5 and V is TRBV19, with D hard to call. Germline assignment: CDR1 LNHDA and CDR2 SQIVND (reference sequence). This CDR3 is built from 14 residues. V dropped 1 base and J dropped 1 base, with 7 bases sitting between them. As DNA, the CDR3 is TGTGCCAGTAGTATAGGCAGCGTCCAAGAGACCCAGTACTTC. It is translated as CASSIGSVQETQYF.

The chain links TRBV15 to TRBJ1-5; a weak D match, TRBD1 (6 bases). Trimming removed 0 bases at V and 1 base at J, with 13 bases between. CDR3 size: 17 residues. Germline assignment: CDR1 LNHNV and CDR2 YYDKDF (reference sequence). For the CDR3, the DNA is TGTGCCACCAGCAGAGATAAGGGCAGGGGCAGCAATCAGCCCCAGCATTTT. Its translation is CATSRDKGRGSNQPQHF.

In this sample, this clone turned up a few times. V and J are TRBV9 and TRBJ2-2; 10 bases are a match to TRBD2. Germline CDR1 SGDLS, CDR2 YYNGEE. Trimming cost V 1 base and J 5 bases; bases outside gene matches: 5. The CDR3 sequence is 16 residues long. Here the CDR3 DNA reads TGTGCCAGCAGCGTACCAGCGGGGGGGGGAACCGGGGAGCTGTTTTTT. It codes for CASSVPAGGGTGELFF.